The T cell receptor beta chain described here comes from a study of identical twins. Study findings and constraints: For cord blood, abundant beta clonotypes had fewer insertions, unlike memory repertoires, which showed none.

In TCRdb, the 5' RACE reads were re-called with MiXCR into one record per CDR3 protein. This sample carries around 530,000 distinct CDR3 sequences, 15% of them seen once, and the ten largest clones take 0.44%. The V segment lost 2 bases and the J segment 4 bases; nucleotides outside the gene matches: 4. Germline V gene data show CDR1 as ENHRY and CDR2 as SYGVKD. The CDR3 totals 14 residues. As for this clonotype: Its specificity is not known.

This sample also appeared in a second study, on yellow fever vaccine responses in identical twins.

The chain links TRBV10-3 to TRBJ1-1; 7 bases fit TRBD1. The clonotype originates from a woman between 18 and 29 years old in good health. What was sequenced was CD4+ T cells sorted from blood. As DNA, the CDR3 is TGTGCCATCAGTGAGGTAGGGGGCGGCACTGAAGCTTTCTTT. Amino acids: CAISEVGGGTEAFF.